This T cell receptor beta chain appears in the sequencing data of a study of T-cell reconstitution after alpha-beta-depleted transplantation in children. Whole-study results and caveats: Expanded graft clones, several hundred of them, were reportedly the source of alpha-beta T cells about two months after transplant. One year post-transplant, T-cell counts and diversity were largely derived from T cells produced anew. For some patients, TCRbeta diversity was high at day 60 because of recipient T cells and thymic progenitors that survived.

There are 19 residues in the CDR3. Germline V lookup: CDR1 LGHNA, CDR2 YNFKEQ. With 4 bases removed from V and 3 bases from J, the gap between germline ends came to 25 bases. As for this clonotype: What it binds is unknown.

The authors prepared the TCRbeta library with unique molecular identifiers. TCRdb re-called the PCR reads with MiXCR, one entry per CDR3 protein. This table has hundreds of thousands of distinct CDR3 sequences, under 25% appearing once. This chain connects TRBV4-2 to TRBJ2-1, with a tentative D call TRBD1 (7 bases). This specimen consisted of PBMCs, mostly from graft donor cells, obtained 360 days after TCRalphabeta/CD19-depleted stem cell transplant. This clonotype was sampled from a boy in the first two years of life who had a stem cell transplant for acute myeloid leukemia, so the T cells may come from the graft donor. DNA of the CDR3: TGTGCCAGCAGCCTGAGATTCGAGGGGGCAGGAGGGCTCTACAATGAGCAGTTCTTC. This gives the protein CASSLRFEGAGGLYNEQFF.